The 18 T cell receptor beta chains given below trace back to one sample, sequenced in a study of CD8 T cells in Susac syndrome. It was with random hexamers that about 0.45 to 1 ug RNA was reverse transcribed. TCRdb reprocessed the immunoSEQ multiplex PCR reads with MiXCR, giving one entry per CDR3 protein. The table shows around 190,000 distinct CDR3 sequences, with approximately 95% occurring only once. The sample was CD8+ T cells from PBMCs. These receptors all come from a human donor with multiple sclerosis.

A single count supports this clonotype. V usage is TRBV15 and J usage is TRBJ1-5; D remains unclear. The CDR3 covers 14 residues. Trimming stripped 4 bases from V and 7 bases from J, with 14 bases between. From germline, CDR1 is LNHNV and CDR2 YYDKDF (reference sequence). The CDR3 DNA follows: TGTGCCACCAGCACTTACGGGTCGGGGCAGCCCCAGCATTTT. Protein product: CATSTYGSGQPQHF.

CDR3 in DNA: TGTGCCAGCAGCGCAGCGCTCTGGATTCAATACAATGAGCAGTTCTTC. It yields the protein CASSAALWIQYNEQFF. This chain joins TRBV9 and TRBJ2-1; D is undetermined. The CDR3 has 16 residues. Germline V gives CDR1 SGDLS, CDR2 YYNGEE. V was pared by 3 bases and J by 4 bases, with 17 bases between.

The chain carries TRBV5-1 and TRBJ1-5; D gene unclear. Germline V CDR1 and CDR2: SGHRS, YFSETQ. The V end was cut by 4 bases, the J end by 4 bases, with 9 bases between. CDR3 length: 13 amino acids. This CDR3 is CASSRGWNQPQHF. The CDR3 nucleotides are TGCGCCAGCAGCCGTGGGTGGAATCAGCCCCAGCATTTT.

V and J are TRBV6-6 and TRBJ2-7; 9 nucleotides line up with TRBD2. The germline V gene encodes CDR1 MNHNY and CDR2 SVGAGI (reference sequence). With 5 bases clipped from V and 2 bases from J, the junction kept 7 bases outside the gene matches. This CDR3 contains 15 residues. This CDR3 is CASSGSSGVAYEQYF. In nucleotides, the CDR3 is TGTGCCAGCAGTGGCTCTAGCGGGGTCGCCTACGAGCAGTACTTC.

The chain couples TRBV29-1 to TRBJ1-1; D possibly corresponds to TRBD1 (6 bases). This CDR3 is built from 18 residues. Germline-derived CDR1 and CDR2 are SQVTM and ANQGSEA. V lost 7 bases, J lost 1 base, and 28 bases lay in between. CDR3 sequence (DNA): TGCAGCGGCCGGGGGGCCCAGGGGAGCTCAGCTTCGAACACTGAAGCTTTCTTT. It encodes CSGRGAQGSSASNTEAFF.

This clonotype was observed once. The CDR3 nucleotides read TGTGCCAGCAAAAGTGGACCCCGATGGGGGTGCTCCTACGAGCAGTACTTC. It encodes CASKSGPRWGCSYEQYF. This chain uses TRBV25-1 with TRBJ2-7, with D possibly being TRBD1 or TRBD2 (5 bases each). The CDR3 extends over 17 amino acids. The V gene's germline CDR1 is MGHDK and CDR2 SYGVNS. Trimming pared 7 bases from V and 0 bases from J, leaving 22 bases between.

The V gene is TRBV7-9, the J gene TRBJ2-7, with D tentatively TRBD1 or TRBD2 (7 bases each). V was trimmed by 5 bases and J by 6 bases, leaving 17 bases between them. CDR3 length: 14 amino acids. Germline CDR1 and CDR2: SEHNR and FQNEAQ (reference sequence). The CDR3 here is CASSQGGLRSEQYF. DNA for the CDR3: TGTGCCAGCAGCCAGGGGGGGTTGAGGAGCGAGCAGTACTTC.

V and J are TRBV29-1 and TRBJ2-5, with TRBD2 as a possible D gene (6 bases). Trimming removed 5 bases at V and 2 bases at J, with 12 bases between. The CDR3 loop spans 13 amino acids. Germline-derived CDR1 and CDR2 are SQVTM and ANQGSEA. The CDR3 protein is CSVPPGLQETQYF. The DNA of the CDR3 is TGCAGCGTTCCCCCGGGACTTCAAGAGACCCAGTACTTC.

The chain uses TRBV7-8 and TRBJ2-3, with a possible D match to TRBD1 (6 bases). The CDR3 contains 16 residues. The V end was cut by 2 bases, the J end by 0 bases, with 12 bases between. CDR1 is SGHVS and CDR2 is FQNEAQ in the germline V gene. The CDR3 spells CASSLPGTRSTDTQYF. CDR3 DNA sequence: TGTGCCAGCAGCTTACCCGGGACACGTAGCACAGATACGCAGTATTTT. The whole variable domain, remainder taken from reference TRBV7-8 and TRBJ2-3, is GAGVSQSPRYKVAKRGQDVALRCDPISGHVSLFWYQQALGQGPEFLTYFQNEAQLDKSGLPSDRFFAERPEGSVSTLKIQRTQQEDSAVYLCASSLPGTRSTDTQYFGPGTRLTVL.

Only a few counts were recorded for this clonotype. An end of the junction differs from the germline gene, which may be a read error. The chain combines TRBV29-1 with TRBJ2-1; D call uncertain. Germline CDR1 and CDR2: SQVTM and ANQGSEA. The CDR3 totals 14 residues. CDR3 protein: CSARHSQAYNEQFF. CDR3 nucleotide sequence: TGCAGCGCCCGACATTCCCAAGCCTATAATGAGCAGTTCTTC.

This chain links TRBV28 with TRBJ2-3; 7 bases match TRBD2. This CDR3 region has 15 residues. Trimming cost V 2 bases and J 2 bases; bases outside gene matches: 4. CDR1 and CDR2 from the germline V gene are MDHEN and SYDVKM. As DNA, the CDR3 is TGTGCCAGCAGTTTAGGCGGGAGTTTCACAGATACGCAGTATTTT. Protein: CASSLGGSFTDTQYF.

The chain couples TRBV15 to TRBJ2-7; TRBD1 agrees at 8 bases. CDR1 LNHNV and CDR2 YYDKDF come from the germline V gene (reference sequence). The ends lost 5 bases at V and 2 bases at J; junction bases unmatched: 5. This CDR3 has 14 amino acids. The CDR3 nucleotides read TGTGCCACCAGCTCATACAGGGGGACCTACGAGCAGTACTTC. This gives the protein CATSSYRGTYEQYF.

This sequence joins TRBV9 and TRBJ2-7; D uncertain. CDR3 length: 15 residues. The V gene lost 3 bases and the J gene lost 3 bases, with 16 bases spanning the gap. Per germline, CDR1 SGDLS and CDR2 YYNGEE. CDR3 sequence (DNA): TGTGCCAGCAGCGGTGACGGGCCGGAGTACTACGAGCAGTACTTC. It is translated as CASSGDGPEYYEQYF. The full variable domain, rest sourced from reference TRBV9 and TRBJ2-7, is DSGVTQTPKHLITATGQRVTLRCSPRSGDLSVYWYQQSLDQGLQFLIQYYNGEERAKGNILERFSAQQFPDLHSELNLSSLELGDSALYFCASSGDGPEYYEQYFGPGTRLTVT.

This chain uses TRBV20-1 with TRBJ2-5; TRBD2 aligns across 8 bases. This CDR3 contains 13 residues. The junction had 3 bases not matched to a gene; V was cut back by 6 bases and J by 0 bases. Germline V lookup: CDR1 DFQATT, CDR2 SNEGSKA (reference sequence). The CDR3 is CSARGGYQETQYF. CDR3 bases: TGCAGTGCCCGGGGGGGATACCAAGAGACCCAGTACTTC.

V is TRBV12-3 or TRBV12-4 and J is TRBJ2-3; D is perhaps TRBD2 (6 bases). This CDR3 contains 13 residues. V gave up 10 bases and J gave up 7 bases, with 18 bases separating them. The CDR3 bases are TGTGCCACCAGCCCAGGAGGGAGGAATACGCAGTATTTT. It codes for CATSPGGRNTQYF.

J is TRBJ2-7 and V is TRBV29-1; D perhaps matches TRBD1 (6 bases). Between the trimmed V and J ends, which lost 4 bases and 2 bases, there was a span of 12 bases. In germline, CDR1 is SQVTM, CDR2 ANQGSEA. The CDR3 loop spans 13 amino acids. CDR3: CSVVAGVAYEQYF. The CDR3 DNA reads as TGCAGCGTTGTGGCAGGGGTGGCCTACGAGCAGTACTTC.

The chain has TRBV14 and TRBJ2-1; 9 bases fit TRBD2. J was trimmed by 15 bases and V by 3 bases; bases with no gene match: 12. The CDR3 covers 14 residues. Germline V gene sequence: CDR1 SGHDN, CDR2 FVKESK. CDR3 coding DNA: TGTGCCAGCAGCCACCCCGGCTTGACTAGCGGAACGTTCTTC. It yields the protein CASSHPGLTSGTFF. Drawing the rest from reference TRBV14 and TRBJ2-1, the complete variable domain is EAGVTQFPSHSVIEKGQTVTLRCDPISGHDNLYWYRRVMGKEIKFLLHFVKESKQDESGMPNNRFLAERTGGTYSTLKVQPAELEDSGVYFCASSHPGLTSGTFFGPGTRLTVL.

This clonotype was observed a single time. The chain combines TRBV7-8 with TRBJ2-7; the D gene is possibly TRBD1 (6 bases). V gave up 11 bases and J gave up 5 bases, with 13 bases separating them. The CDR3 consists of 11 residues. Germline V CDR1 and CDR2: SGHVS, FQNEAQ. CDR3: CAAGTYHEQYF. The CDR3 DNA reads as TGTGCCGCCGGGACATACCACGAGCAGTACTTC.